This TCR beta chain originates from a study of blood T cell repertoires in COVID-19. About the study: Sample material is recorded as cDNA or gDNA derived from T cells, B-cell-depleted T cells, or PBMCs.

How the authors handled the data: Counts of nucleated cells, estimated from reference gene primer amplification, were obtained. The repertoire was sequenced with immunoSEQ multiplex PCR; TCRdb's copy has only in-frame clones and lacks some. That table gives V, J and clone size, and the DNA gave D and trimming. The table has 140,000 to 150,000 clones, 75% to 90% seen once. Germline assignment: CDR1 MDHEN and CDR2 SYDVKM. The CDR3 length is 10 residues. V gave up 8 bases and J gave up 4 bases, with 6 bases separating them. Those who participated ranged in age from about 18 to 89 years and resided in about two dozen US areas.

This chain joins TRBV28 and TRBJ2-7, with D perhaps matching TRBD2 (6 bases). Sequencing was done on a sample of PBMCs or T cells enriched from blood (not recorded which). The receptor's source is a man aged 55-75 years who had recovered from COVID-19. CDR3: CASGGYEQYF. For the CDR3, the DNA is TGTGCCAGCGGGGGGTACGAGCAGTACTTC.